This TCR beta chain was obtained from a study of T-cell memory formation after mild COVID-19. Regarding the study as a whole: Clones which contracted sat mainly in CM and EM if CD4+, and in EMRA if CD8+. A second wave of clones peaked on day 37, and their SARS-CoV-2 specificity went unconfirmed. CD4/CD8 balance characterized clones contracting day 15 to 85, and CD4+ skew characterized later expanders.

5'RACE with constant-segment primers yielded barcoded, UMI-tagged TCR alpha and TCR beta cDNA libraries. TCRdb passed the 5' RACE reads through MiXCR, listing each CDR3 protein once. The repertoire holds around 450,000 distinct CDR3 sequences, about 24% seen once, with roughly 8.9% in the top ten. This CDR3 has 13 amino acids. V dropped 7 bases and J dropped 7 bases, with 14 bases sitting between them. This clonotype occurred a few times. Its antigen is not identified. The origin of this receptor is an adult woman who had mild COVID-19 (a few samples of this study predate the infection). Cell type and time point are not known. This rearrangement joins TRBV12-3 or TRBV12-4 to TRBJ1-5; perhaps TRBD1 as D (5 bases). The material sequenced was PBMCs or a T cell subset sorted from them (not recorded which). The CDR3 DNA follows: TGTGCCAGCACCCGGCAGGGACCGCAGCCCCAGCATTTT. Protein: CASTRQGPQPQHF.